This T cell receptor beta chain was identified during a study of control samples from healthy donors and cancer patients. Clones were sequenced by immunoSEQ multiplex PCR, and TCRdb holds only the in-frame ones, with some missing. The sample consists of 400,000 to 500,000 clones, approximately 90% of them appearing once. In regard to this clone: At one boundary the junction diverges from the germline segment, which might be a read error.

Germline CDR1 is SNHLY and CDR2 is FYNNEI. This CDR3 has 15 amino acids. V and J are TRBV2 and TRBJ1-2; D call uncertain. This sequence originates from a man aged 35 to 55 with head and neck cancer. Input material: PBMCs. CDR3 sequence (DNA): TGTGCCAGCAGTGATCGTAGGGTTCCCTACTATGGCTACGCCTTC. Protein product: CASSDRRVPYYGYAF.